A single sample is the source of the 22 T cell receptor beta chains below, sequenced in a study of blood T cell repertoires in COVID-19. Libraries were prepared by immunoSEQ multiplex PCR; TCRdb keeps only in-frame clonotypes and omits some of them. The sample contains 50,000 to 65,000 clones, around four fifths of which appear only once. The sample comprised peripheral blood. These receptors originate from a human donor in a cohort sampled during active COVID-19.

The count of this clone is one. The rearrangement joins TRBV14 to TRBJ1-2; D may be TRBD1 (5 bases). V lost 1 base and J lost 0, with 6 bases in between. This CDR3 region has 14 residues. Germline values: CDR1 SGHDN, CDR2 FVKESK. This chain's CDR3 is CASSQGQSNYGYTF. As DNA, the CDR3 is TGTGCCAGCAGCCAAGGACAGTCTAACTATGGCTACACCTTC. Based on the CDR3 plus reference TRBV14 and TRBJ1-2, the full variable domain is EAGVTQFPSHSVIEKGQTVTLRCDPISGHDNLYWYRRVMGKEIKFLLHFVKESKQDESGMPNNRFLAERTGGTYSTLKVQPAELEDSGVYFCASSQGQSNYGYTFGSGTRLTVV.

The V gene is TRBV5-1, the J gene TRBJ2-1; D possibly corresponds to TRBD2 (5 bases). Between the trimmed V and J ends, which lost 2 bases and 2 bases, there was a span of 11 bases. This CDR3 is built from 15 residues. Germline CDR1 and CDR2: SGHRS and YFSETQ. The CDR3 nucleotides read TGCGCCAGCAGCTTAAACGGGGAGCCCTACAATGAGCAGTTCTTC. It translates to CASSLNGEPYNEQFF.

This rearrangement joins TRBV2 to TRBJ1-6; D ambiguous. The V gene's germline CDR1 is SNHLY and CDR2 FYNNEI. The germline V and J ends were trimmed by 2 bases and 0 bases, with 5 bases remaining between them. The CDR3 consists of 15 residues. CDR3 nucleotides: TGTGCCAGCAGTGAAACCAGCTCCTATAATTCACCCCTCCACTTT. This sequence encodes CASSETSSYNSPLHF.

This CDR3 reads CSALGQAYNEQFF. The CDR3 DNA reads TGCAGCGCCTTAGGACAGGCCTACAATGAGCAGTTCTTC. The chain uses TRBV29-1 and TRBJ2-1; 7 nucleotides line up with TRBD1. V trimming: 7 bases; J trimming: 2 bases; junction bases outside the gene matches: 5. The CDR3 covers 13 residues. Germline assignment: CDR1 SQVTM and CDR2 ANQGSEA.

This chain connects TRBV5-8 to TRBJ1-1, with unresolved D. Between the trimmed V and J ends, which lost 6 bases and 1 base, there was a span of 13 bases. Germline V gives CDR1 SGHTS, CDR2 YDEGEE. The CDR3 runs to 14 residues. CDR3 sequence reads: CASISRYRNTEAFF. The CDR3 DNA reads TGTGCCAGCATCAGTAGGTACAGGAACACTGAAGCTTTCTTT.

This chain links TRBV24-1 with TRBJ2-5, with D perhaps TRBD1 (5 bases). Per germline, CDR1 KGHDR and CDR2 SFDVKD. This CDR3 has 13 amino acids. Trimming cost V 7 bases and J 4 bases, with 12 bases left between them. CDR3 residues: CATRGQGSETQYF. CDR3 coding DNA: TGTGCCACCAGGGGGCAGGGTTCAGAGACCCAGTACTTC.

CDR3 loop: CASSGESNQPQHF. The CDR3 bases are TGTGCCAGCTCCGGGGAGAGCAATCAGCCCCAGCATTTT. V is TRBV2 and J is TRBJ1-5; D is uncertain. CDR1 SNHLY and CDR2 FYNNEI come from the germline V gene. V dropped 8 bases and J dropped 1 base, with 9 bases sitting between them. The CDR3 covers 13 residues. Full variable domain (outside the CDR3, taken from reference TRBV2 and TRBJ1-5): EPEVTQTPSHQVTQMGQEVILRCVPISNHLYFYWYRQILGQKVEFLVSFYNNEISEKSEIFDDQFSVERPDGSNFTLKIRSTKLEDSAMYFCASSGESNQPQHFGDGTRLSIL.

This sequence joins TRBV7-9 and TRBJ1-1, with D possibly matching TRBD1 (5 bases). The CDR3 runs to 13 residues. The germline V gene has CDR1 SEHNR and CDR2 FQNEAQ (reference sequence). The V gene lost 5 bases and the J gene lost 7 bases, with 14 bases spanning the gap. CDR3 protein: CASSPPQGVEAFF. As DNA, the CDR3 is TGTGCCAGCAGCCCTCCCCAAGGGGTTGAAGCTTTCTTT.

This clone was seen more than once but under ten times. The chain employs TRBV5-1 and TRBJ1-3; D perhaps matches TRBD1 (5 bases). The CDR3 length is 16 residues. Germline loops: CDR1 SGHRS, CDR2 YFSETQ. V shed 4 bases and J shed 0 bases, with 14 bases lying between them. The CDR3 protein is CASSPLTATSGNTIYF. The CDR3 DNA reads as TGCGCCAGCAGCCCCCTGACAGCCACCTCTGGAAACACCATATATTTT. The full variable domain, completed using reference TRBV5-1 and TRBJ1-3, is KAGVTQTPRYLIKTRGQQVTLSCSPISGHRSVSWYQQTPGQGLQFLFEYFSETQRNKGNFPGRFSGRQFSNSRSEMNVSTLELGDSALYLCASSPLTATSGNTIYFGEGSWLTVV.

This CDR3 reads CASSQREGLSYEQYF. In DNA form, the CDR3 reads TGTGCCAGCAGTCAACGTGAGGGACTCTCCTACGAGCAGTACTTC. The genes are TRBV6-6 and TRBJ2-7, with a weak D call TRBD2 (6 bases). Trimming removed 5 bases from V and 0 bases from J, with 14 bases in between. Looked up from germline, CDR1 is MNHNY and CDR2 is SVGAGI (reference sequence). The CDR3 runs 15 residues.

This sequence joins TRBV5-1 and TRBJ1-3; D not resolved. CDR1 SGHRS and CDR2 YFSETQ come from the germline V gene. The CDR3 length is 16 residues. V lost 3 bases and J 4 bases, leaving 17 bases between the germline ends. CDR3 protein: CASSSSIPGSGNTIYF. CDR3 sequence (DNA): TGCGCCAGCAGCTCGTCAATCCCCGGGAGCGGAAACACCATATATTTT.

The J gene is TRBJ2-1, the V gene TRBV4-1; 14 nucleotides line up with TRBD2. V shed 4 bases, J shed 1 base, and the junction held 3 bases outside the gene matches. This CDR3 region has 17 residues. Germline V gene sequence: CDR1 MGHRA, CDR2 YSYEKL. The CDR3 nucleotides read TGCGCCAGCAGCCGCGGACTAGCGGGGGGATCCTACAATGAGCAGTTCTTC. Protein sequence: CASSRGLAGGSYNEQFF.

The chain couples TRBV6-6 to TRBJ1-4; possible D gene TRBD1, 6 bases. The length of the CDR3 is 17 residues. Trimming stripped 7 bases from V and 4 bases from J, with 22 bases between. Per germline, CDR1 MNHNY and CDR2 SVGAGI (reference sequence). The CDR3 DNA is TGTGCCAGCATTCCATCAAAGGGGGGAGGGAATAATGAAAAACTGTTTTTT. Translated, it gives CASIPSKGGGNNEKLFF.

The chain joins TRBV6-5 to TRBJ1-6, with TRBD1 matching 10 bases. CDR1 and CDR2 (germline): MNHEY, SVGAGI. The junction had 5 bases not matched to a gene; V was cut back by 3 bases and J by 6 bases. This CDR3 contains 16 residues. This CDR3 reads CASSYFDRGLNSPLHF. DNA for the CDR3: TGTGCCAGCAGTTATTTCGACAGGGGGCTTAATTCACCCCTCCACTTT.

This sequence joins TRBV7-8 and TRBJ2-7; TRBD1 matches 9 bases. Germline V CDR1 and CDR2: SGHVS, FQNEAQ. This CDR3 has 18 residues. V was pared by 0 bases and J by 5 bases, with 14 bases of the junction left unmatched. CDR3 residues: CASSLALHTRTGVDEQYF. In nucleotides, the CDR3 is TGTGCCAGCAGCTTAGCGCTGCATACTAGGACAGGGGTCGACGAGCAGTACTTC.

This clone was detected only a few times. The chain uses TRBV5-6 and TRBJ1-1, with TRBD1 identical over 7 bases. Germline CDR1 SGHDT, CDR2 YYEEEE. The CDR3 loop spans 12 amino acids. V shed 2 bases and J 11 bases; nucleotides not matched to a gene: 6. CDR3 DNA sequence: TGTGCCAGCAGCTTCGACAGGGAAAGTGCTTTCTTT. Translating gives CASSFDRESAFF.

The chain recombines TRBV19 with TRBJ1-3; TRBD1 might be the D (5 bases). This CDR3 contains 16 residues. CDR1 and CDR2 (germline): LNHDA, SQIVND (reference sequence). Trimming removed 4 bases at V and 0 bases at J, with 13 bases between. CDR3 loop: CASSSRDSISGNTIYF. CDR3 coding DNA: TGTGCCAGTAGTAGCCGGGACTCCATCTCTGGAAACACCATATATTTT. Looking up the rest from reference TRBV19 and TRBJ1-3 gives the full variable domain: DGGITQSPKYLFRKEGQNVTLSCEQNLNHDAMYWYRQDPGQGLRLIYYSQIVNDFQKGDIAEGYSVSREKKESFPLTVTSAQKNPTAFYLCASSSRDSISGNTIYFGEGSWLTVV.

In this sample, this clone turned up once. V gene TRBV2 combines with J gene TRBJ1-2; possibly TRBD1 for D (5 bases). Germline assignment: CDR1 SNHLY and CDR2 FYNNEI. V was clipped by 7 bases and J by 0 bases, with 18 bases between them. The CDR3 is 16 amino acids. The CDR3 is CASTFFTGSANYGYTF. In DNA form, the CDR3 reads TGTGCCAGCACCTTTTTTACAGGTTCGGCTAACTATGGCTACACCTTC.

The chain carries TRBV4-1 and TRBJ1-3; D gene unclear. This CDR3 spans 16 amino acids. With 0 bases removed from V and 0 bases from J, the gap between germline ends came to 9 bases. CDR1 and CDR2 from the germline V gene are MGHRA and YSYEKL. This chain's CDR3 is CASSQEPHSSGNTIYF. The CDR3 nucleotides read TGCGCCAGCAGCCAAGAACCCCACAGCTCTGGAAACACCATATATTTT.

The chain is built from TRBV5-1 and TRBJ1-2; 10 bases align to TRBD1. The CDR3 is made up of 14 amino acids. Germline CDR1 SGHRS, CDR2 YFSETQ. Germline trimming cut 0 bases from V and 6 bases from J; bases unmatched to any gene: 2. CDR3: CASSLEGTGDGYTF. In nucleotides, the CDR3 is TGCGCCAGCAGCTTGGAGGGGACAGGGGATGGCTACACCTTC.

In the case of this clone: Additional DNA sequences in this sample encode the identical CDR3. The CDR3 loop is CATSRDYGTGGGGQPQHF. The DNA for the CDR3 is TGTGCCACCAGCAGAGATTACGGGACAGGAGGGGGGGGGCAGCCCCAGCATTTT. V gene TRBV15 combines with J gene TRBJ1-5; 8 bases agree with TRBD1. CDR1 is LNHNV and CDR2 is YYDKDF in the germline V gene (reference sequence). With 0 bases clipped from V and 7 bases from J, the junction kept 14 bases outside the gene matches. The CDR3 consists of 18 residues.

This clone was observed a handful of times. The chain combines TRBV2 with TRBJ2-3, with 9 positions matching TRBD1. The CDR3 is 14 amino acids. Germline lookup yields CDR1 SNHLY and CDR2 FYNNEI. The V segment lost 10 bases and the J segment 1 base; nucleotides outside the gene matches: 6. CDR3 protein: CATSGDRGTDTQYF. The CDR3 nucleotides are TGTGCCACCTCGGGGGACAGGGGCACAGATACGCAGTATTTT.